Below, 23 T cell receptor beta chains from the same sample are listed, as sequenced in a study of blood T cells in healthy people across ages. With a J-beta primer mix and a sample-barcoded 5' primer, a second PCR ran about 6 to 11 cycles. MiXCR, applied by TCRdb to the 5' RACE reads, yields one record per CDR3 protein. The profile shows roughly 500,000 distinct CDR3 sequences, about 26% of them singletons. The specimen was blood. The receptor set was obtained from a woman between 65 and 79 years old in good health.

This clonotype has just a few counts. V usage is TRBV7-9 and J usage is TRBJ2-1; 9 nucleotides agree with TRBD2. V was clipped by 4 bases and J by 6 bases; unmatched bases: 10. CDR1 is SEHNR, CDR2 FQNEAQ, per germline (reference sequence). This CDR3 is 16 amino acids long. In nucleotides, the CDR3 is TGTGCCAGCAGCTCCAGAGTAGCGGGGGCGTCCAATGAGCAGTTCTTC. It is translated as CASSSRVAGASNEQFF.

This chain joins TRBV3-1 and TRBJ1-2; 7 nucleotides match TRBD1. The trim removed 0 bases at V and 12 bases at J, leaving 13 bases unmatched. This CDR3 contains 15 residues. Germline CDR1 reads LGHDT; CDR2 reads YNNKEL (reference sequence). In nucleotides, the CDR3 is TGTGCCAGCAGCCAAGAAACAGGGGCGCAGATTGTAGACACCTTC. It translates to CASSQETGAQIVDTF.

CDR3 in DNA: TGTGCCAGCAGCTTCGGACAGGGAAGGGGCTATGGCTACACCTTC. This translates into CASSFGQGRGYGYTF. The chain links TRBV5-5 to TRBJ1-2, with 8 bases matching TRBD1. Trimming cost V 2 bases and J 4 bases; bases outside gene matches: 7. CDR1 and CDR2 (germline): SGHKS, YYEKEE (reference sequence). CDR3 size: 15 residues.

V gene TRBV9 combines with J gene TRBJ1-4; 7 bases are shared with TRBD1. The CDR3 consists of 15 residues. Germline trimming cut 7 bases from V and 3 bases from J; bases unmatched to any gene: 9. Germline CDR1 SGDLS, CDR2 YYNGEE. For the CDR3, the DNA is TGTGCCAGCTGTCCCCGGGACAGCCCTAATGAAAAACTGTTTTTT. It specifies CASCPRDSPNEKLFF.

This clonotype was recorded a few times. The chain uses TRBV7-2 and TRBJ1-4, with D maybe TRBD1 (5 bases). Germline CDR1 and CDR2: SGHTA and FQGNSA. There are 14 residues in the CDR3. The V gene lost 7 bases and the J gene lost 8 bases, with 17 bases spanning the gap. For the CDR3, the DNA is TGTGCCAGCAAAAGACCGGGGGACGGGGAAAAACTGTTTTTT. Amino acid sequence: CASKRPGDGEKLFF.

This clonotype was counted between two and nine times. The genes are TRBV15 and TRBJ2-5; D remains ambiguous. Trimming removed 0 bases at V and 2 bases at J, with 1 base between. CDR3 length equals 12 residues. Germline loops: CDR1 LNHNV, CDR2 YYDKDF (reference sequence). This CDR3 is CATSREQETQYF. CDR3 sequence (DNA): TGTGCCACCAGCAGAGAGCAAGAGACCCAGTACTTC.

Note on this clonotype: A read error may be the cause here, since a much bigger clone is one base away. The chain employs TRBV5-6 and TRBJ1-3; 9 bases align to TRBD1. The CDR3 runs to 18 residues. The V segment lost 4 bases and the J segment 0 bases; nucleotides outside the gene matches: 11. The germline CDR1 and CDR2 sequences are SGHDT and YYEEEE. In nucleotides, the CDR3 is TGTGCCAGCAGCCGTTTAACAGGGGGCACGAGCTCTGGAAACACCATATATTTT. Amino acids: CASSRLTGGTSSGNTIYF.

This clonotype has only a few counts. The chain joins TRBV5-1 to TRBJ2-2, with 9 bases identical to TRBD1. The CDR3 sequence is 17 residues long. Germline CDR1 reads SGHRS; CDR2 reads YFSETQ. Unmatched junction bases numbered 9, after V lost 4 bases and J lost 2 bases. CDR3 region: CASSADRGVVNTGELFF. In nucleotides, the CDR3 is TGCGCCAGCAGCGCGGACAGGGGAGTAGTAAACACCGGGGAGCTGTTTTTT.

The gene calls are TRBV10-3 and TRBJ2-5; D is unresolved. This CDR3 spans 15 amino acids. The V gene's germline CDR1 is ENHRY and CDR2 SYGVKD. Trimming removed 0 bases at V and 5 bases at J, with 13 bases between. The CDR3 DNA reads TGTGCCATCAGTGAGTCGAGCCTCACTTCGGAGACCCAGTACTTC. Protein product: CAISESSLTSETQYF.

This clonotype was seen more than once but under ten times. The V and J genes are TRBV4-1 and TRBJ2-2; D perhaps matches TRBD2 (5 bases). Germline V gene lookup returns CDR1 MGHRA and CDR2 YSYEKL. V dropped 4 bases and J dropped 0 bases, with 12 bases sitting between them. This CDR3 spans 16 amino acids. This CDR3 is CASSLHGETNTGELFF. As DNA, the CDR3 is TGCGCCAGCAGCCTACATGGGGAGACGAACACCGGGGAGCTGTTTTTT.

This clonotype was detected only a few times. Here the CDR3 DNA reads TGCGCCAGCAGCGCGGGACTATCTTACAATGAGCAGTTCTTC. Residues: CASSAGLSYNEQFF. J is TRBJ2-1 and V is TRBV5-1; 7 bases agree with TRBD2. Germline assignment: CDR1 SGHRS and CDR2 YFSETQ. Trimming took 4 bases from V and 4 from J; bases not matched to a gene: 5. This CDR3 has 14 residues.

This clonotype has just a few counts. J is TRBJ2-5 and V is TRBV29-1; D is possibly TRBD1 (6 bases). Trimming took 7 bases from V and 4 from J, leaving 16 bases between them. This CDR3 region has 13 residues. Looked up from germline, CDR1 is SQVTM and CDR2 is ANQGSEA. The CDR3 bases are TGCAGCGCCTCAACAGGGAAACTAGAGACCCAGTACTTC. It translates to CSASTGKLETQYF.

The J gene is TRBJ2-6, the V gene TRBV29-1; no clear D gene. Trimming cost V 3 bases and J 0 bases, with 15 bases left between them. The CDR3 is made up of 17 amino acids. The germline CDR1 and CDR2 sequences are SQVTM and ANQGSEA. The CDR3 loop reads CSVESGSRSSGANVLTF. The CDR3 DNA reads TGCAGCGTTGAGTCGGGCAGCAGGAGCTCTGGGGCCAACGTCCTGACTTTC.

The gene calls are TRBV7-2 and TRBJ2-3; D is ambiguous. The CDR3 contains 14 residues. Trimming stripped 0 bases from V and 4 bases from J, with 8 bases between. CDR1 is SGHTA and CDR2 is FQGNSA in the germline V gene. This CDR3 is CASSLARLPDTQYF. The CDR3 DNA is TGTGCCAGCAGCTTAGCTAGGTTACCAGATACGCAGTATTTT.

This clonotype came up a few times. The V gene is TRBV2, the J gene TRBJ1-2; 12 bases line up with TRBD1. CDR3 size: 17 residues. Germline V gives CDR1 SNHLY, CDR2 FYNNEI. Trimming at V came to 6 bases and at J to 4 bases, leaving 12 bases not matched to a gene. The CDR3 DNA is TGTGCCAGCAGCGAACCGGGACAGGGGGCACGGACCTATGGCTACACCTTC. It codes for CASSEPGQGARTYGYTF.

This chain links TRBV7-9 with TRBJ2-5, with D possibly being TRBD2 (5 bases). The better agreement between TRBJ2-1 and the DNA end casts doubt on the J call. Germline CDR1 and CDR2: SEHNR and FQNEAQ (reference sequence). CDR3 length equals 15 residues. CDR3 coding DNA: TGTGCCAGCAGCTTAGCGGCGGGCCATACGGATGAGCAGTTCTTC. It codes for CASSLAAGHTDEQFF.

This clonotype was found a few times. This chain joins TRBV4-3 and TRBJ1-6, with D hard to call. The CDR3 sequence is 20 residues long. V lost 0 bases, J lost 8 bases, and 26 bases lay in between. The germline CDR1 and CDR2 sequences are LGHNA and YSLEER. The CDR3 loop is CASSQEWVSAYPLSDSPLHF. CDR3 DNA sequence: TGCGCCAGCAGCCAAGAATGGGTCTCGGCGTATCCCCTCTCGGATTCACCCCTCCACTTT.

The V call is TRBV5-1, the J call TRBJ1-5; D perhaps matches TRBD1 (6 bases). Deletions cut 4 bases from V and 0 bases from J, with 11 bases between. This CDR3 has 15 amino acids. Germline-derived CDR1 and CDR2 are SGHRS and YFSETQ. CDR3 residues: CASSQGTNSNQPQHF. For the CDR3, the DNA is TGCGCCAGCAGCCAGGGGACCAATAGCAATCAGCCCCAGCATTTT. The whole variable domain, filled in from reference TRBV5-1 and TRBJ1-5, reads KAGVTQTPRYLIKTRGQQVTLSCSPISGHRSVSWYQQTPGQGLQFLFEYFSETQRNKGNFPGRFSGRQFSNSRSEMNVSTLELGDSALYLCASSQGTNSNQPQHFGDGTRLSIL.

In its sample, this clonotype was seen a few times. Here the CDR3 reads CASSQLTGQDYTF. CDR3 in DNA: TGTGCCAGCAGCCAGCTAACAGGGCAGGACTACACCTTC. The V gene is TRBV11-1, the J gene TRBJ1-2; D possibly corresponds to TRBD1 (6 bases). CDR3 length: 13 amino acids. V lost 5 bases, J lost 10 bases, and 17 bases lay in between. Germline V CDR1 and CDR2: SGHAT, FQDESV (reference sequence).

The chain employs TRBV7-9 and TRBJ2-5; D possibly uses TRBD1 or TRBD2 (6 bases each). Germline lookup yields CDR1 SEHNR and CDR2 FQNEAQ (reference sequence). Trimming took off 7 bases at V and 2 bases at J, with 23 bases between the two ends. The CDR3 extends over 17 amino acids. The CDR3 region is CASTPLRGAIRQETQYF. The CDR3 nucleotides are TGTGCCAGCACCCCCTTGAGGGGGGCGATTCGGCAAGAGACCCAGTACTTC.

This clonotype was recorded a few times. The rearrangement uses TRBV13 and TRBJ2-6; 9 bases align to TRBD1. The V and J ends lost 5 bases and 1 base, in that order; junction bases with no gene match: 6. The V gene's germline CDR1 is PRHDT and CDR2 FYEKMQ (reference sequence). The CDR3 spans 17 residues. The CDR3 region has the DNA TGTGCCAGCAGCAATGGACAGGGGTGGTCTGGGGCCAACGTCCTGACTTTC. It translates to CASSNGQGWSGANVLTF.

This chain joins TRBV20-1 and TRBJ2-4; perhaps TRBD2 as D (5 bases). Trimming left V 3 bases short and J 3 bases short, with 12 bases between. Per germline, CDR1 DFQATT and CDR2 SNEGSKA (reference sequence). The CDR3 spans 14 residues. In DNA, the CDR3 is TGCAGTGCTAGGGGAGATAACCTCAAAAACATTCAGTACTTC. It yields the protein CSARGDNLKNIQYF.

The chain couples TRBV5-1 to TRBJ2-1; D perhaps matches TRBD2 (5 bases). The CDR3 has 16 residues. V lost 4 bases and J lost 0, with 14 bases in between. Germline V gives CDR1 SGHRS, CDR2 YFSETQ. The CDR3 DNA follows: TGCGCCAGCAGCGTACCACTTGGGAGCTCCTACAATGAGCAGTTCTTC. Translating it yields CASSVPLGSSYNEQFF.